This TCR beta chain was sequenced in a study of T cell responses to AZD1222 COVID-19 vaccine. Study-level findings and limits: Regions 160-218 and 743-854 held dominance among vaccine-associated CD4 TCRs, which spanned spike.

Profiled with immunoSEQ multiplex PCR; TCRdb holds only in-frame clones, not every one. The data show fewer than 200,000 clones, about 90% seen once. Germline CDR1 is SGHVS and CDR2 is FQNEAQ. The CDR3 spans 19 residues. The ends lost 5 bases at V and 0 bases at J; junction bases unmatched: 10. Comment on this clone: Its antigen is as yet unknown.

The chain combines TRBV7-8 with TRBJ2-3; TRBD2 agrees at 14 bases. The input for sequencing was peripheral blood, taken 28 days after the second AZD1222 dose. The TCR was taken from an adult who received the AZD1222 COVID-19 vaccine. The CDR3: CASSRGLAGGISSTDTQYF. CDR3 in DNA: TGTGCCAGCAGCCGAGGACTAGCGGGGGGAATATCTAGCACAGATACGCAGTATTTT.